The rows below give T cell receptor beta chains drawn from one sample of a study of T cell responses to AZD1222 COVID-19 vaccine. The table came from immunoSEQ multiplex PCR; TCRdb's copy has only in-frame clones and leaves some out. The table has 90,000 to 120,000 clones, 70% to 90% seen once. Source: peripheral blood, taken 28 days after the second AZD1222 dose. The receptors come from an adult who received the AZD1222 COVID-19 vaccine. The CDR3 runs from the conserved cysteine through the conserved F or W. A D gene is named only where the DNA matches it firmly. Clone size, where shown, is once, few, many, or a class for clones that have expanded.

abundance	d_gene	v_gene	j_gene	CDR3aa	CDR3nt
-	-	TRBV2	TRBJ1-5	CASKIQRLLNQPQHF	TGTGCCAGCAAGATCCAGCGACTGCTCAATCAGCCCCAGCATTTT
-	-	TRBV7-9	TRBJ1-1	CASSSPWGLNTEAFF	TGTGCCAGCAGCTCGCCTTGGGGTCTGAACACTGAAGCTTTCTTT
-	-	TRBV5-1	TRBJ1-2	CASSLAGDSADYGYTF	TGCGCCAGCAGCTTGGCCGGGGACTCCGCGGACTATGGCTACACCTTC
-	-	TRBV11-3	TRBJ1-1	CASSSPRVAEAFF	TGTGCCAGCAGCTCCCCGAGGGTCGCTGAAGCTTTCTTT
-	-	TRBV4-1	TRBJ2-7	CASSQGEYEQYF	TGCGCCAGCAGCCAAGGGGAATACGAGCAGTACTTC
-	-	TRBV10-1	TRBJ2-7	CASSEVRQAGRYEQYF	TGCGCCAGCAGTGAGGTTCGACAGGCAGGCCGCTACGAGCAGTACTTC
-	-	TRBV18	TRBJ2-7	CASSRTDNFYEQYF	TGTGCCAGCTCCCGAACAGATAACTTCTACGAGCAGTACTTC
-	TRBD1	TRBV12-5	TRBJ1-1	CASGLGQGMNTEAFF	TGTGCTAGTGGCCTCGGACAGGGAATGAACACTGAAGCTTTCTTT
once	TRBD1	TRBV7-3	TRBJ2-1	CASSSGGANEQFF	TGTGCCAGCAGCTCAGGGGGAGCAAATGAGCAGTTCTTC
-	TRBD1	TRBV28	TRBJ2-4	CASTSGQGTVAKNIQYF	TGTGCCAGCACCTCGGGACAGGGGACGGTAGCCAAAAACATTCAGTACTTC
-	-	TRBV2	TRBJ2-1	CASSEALIYNEQFF	TGTGCCAGCAGTGAAGCGCTTATATACAATGAGCAGTTCTTC
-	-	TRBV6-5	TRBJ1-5	CASRSGNQPQHF	TGTGCCAGCAGGTCAGGAAATCAGCCCCAGCATTTT
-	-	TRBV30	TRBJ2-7	CAWARDYEQYF	TGTGCCTGGGCCCGGGACTACGAGCAGTACTTC
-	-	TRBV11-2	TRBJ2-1	CASSLDWSKLGEQFF	TGTGCCAGCAGCTTAGATTGGAGCAAGTTGGGTGAGCAGTTCTTC
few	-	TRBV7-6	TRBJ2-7	CASSLAVTGIDSYEQYF	TGTGCCAGCAGCTTAGCGGTAACAGGAATCGACTCCTACGAGCAGTACTTC
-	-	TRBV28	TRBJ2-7	CAGGGGLYEQYF	TGTGCAGGAGGAGGGGGACTTTACGAGCAGTACTTC
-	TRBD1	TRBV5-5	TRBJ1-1	CASSQWSGGGTEAFF	TGTGCCAGCAGCCAGTGGTCAGGGGGAGGCACTGAAGCTTTCTTT
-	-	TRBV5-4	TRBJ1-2	CASSLFKDGYTF	TGTGCCAGCAGCTTGTTCAAGGATGGCTACACCTTC
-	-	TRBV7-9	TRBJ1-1	CASSLAGTANTEAFF	TGTGCCAGCAGCTTAGCGGGGACGGCGAACACTGAAGCTTTCTTT
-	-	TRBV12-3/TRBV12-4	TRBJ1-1	CASRPGTYTEAFF	TGTGCCAGCAGGCCCGGGACTTACACTGAAGCTTTCTTT
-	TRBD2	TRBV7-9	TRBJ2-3	CASAFRRGGSTDTQYF	TGTGCCAGCGCCTTTAGGCGCGGGGGAAGCACAGATACGCAGTATTTT
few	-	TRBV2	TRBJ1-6	CASSEGGGFNSPLHF	TGTGCCAGCAGTGAGGGGGGGGGCTTCAATTCACCCCTCCACTTT
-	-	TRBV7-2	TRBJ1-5	CASSLDRAPQHF	TGTGCCAGCAGCTTAGATCGGGCGCCCCAGCATTTT
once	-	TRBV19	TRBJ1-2	CASSIGRGGGYGYTF	TGTGCCAGTAGTATTGGACGGGGGGGAGGCTATGGCTACACCTTC
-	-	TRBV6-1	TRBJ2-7	CASSEGAMRPYEQYF	TGTGCCAGCAGTGAAGGAGCTATGCGCCCCTACGAGCAGTACTTC
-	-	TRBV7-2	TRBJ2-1	CASSLAILGDEQFF	TGTGCCAGCAGCTTAGCTATTCTCGGGGATGAGCAGTTCTTC
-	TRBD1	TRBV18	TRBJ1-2	CASSPNGQGVGYTF	TGTGCCAGCTCACCAAATGGACAGGGGGTCGGCTACACCTTC
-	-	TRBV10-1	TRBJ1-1	CASTRDRGWTEAFF	TGCGCCAGCACAAGGGACCGGGGGTGGACTGAAGCTTTCTTT
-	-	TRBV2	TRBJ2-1	CASSGAALRSGQFF	TGTGCCAGCAGTGGAGCGGCCCTCCGTTCCGGGCAGTTCTTC
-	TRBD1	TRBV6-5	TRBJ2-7	CASRDRGAYEQYF	TGTGCCAGCAGGGACAGGGGAGCCTACGAGCAGTACTTC
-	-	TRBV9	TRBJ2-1	CASPRLKWDEQFF	TGTGCCAGTCCCCGCCTAAAATGGGATGAGCAGTTCTTC
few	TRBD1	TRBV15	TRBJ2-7	CATSSSQGAYEQYF	TGTGCCACCAGCAGTAGTCAGGGGGCCTACGAGCAGTACTTC
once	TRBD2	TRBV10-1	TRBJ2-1	CASSDSGGRDEQFF	TGCGCCAGCAGTGACAGCGGGGGGAGGGATGAGCAGTTCTTC
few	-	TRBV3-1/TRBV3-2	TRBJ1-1	CASSPGTTSEAFF	TGTGCCAGCAGCCCCGGGACGACTTCTGAAGCTTTCTTT
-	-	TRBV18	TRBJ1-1	CASSPVEGGEAFF	TGTGCCAGCTCACCGGTTGAGGGAGGTGAAGCTTTCTTT
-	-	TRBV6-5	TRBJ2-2	CASGRTWSGELFF	TGTGCCAGCGGACGGACTTGGAGCGGGGAGCTGTTTTTT
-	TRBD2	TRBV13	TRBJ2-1	CASSLGPVMRGANEQFF	TGTGCCAGCAGCTTAGGCCCCGTGATGCGGGGGGCTAATGAGCAGTTCTTC
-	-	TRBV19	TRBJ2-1	CASRYDPGRRDEQFF	TGTGCCAGTAGATACGATCCCGGACGAAGGGATGAGCAGTTCTTC
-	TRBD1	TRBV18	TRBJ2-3	CASSPGQGGAATQYF	TGTGCCAGCTCACCGGGACAGGGAGGAGCGGCTACGCAGTATTTT
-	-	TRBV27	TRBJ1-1	CASKVNTEAFF	TGTGCCAGCAAGGTCAACACTGAAGCTTTCTTT
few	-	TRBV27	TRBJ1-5	CASSLGSNQPQHF	TGTGCCAGCAGTTTAGGTAGCAATCAGCCCCAGCATTTT
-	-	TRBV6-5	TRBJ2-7	CASSYSSGYSYEQYF	TGTGCCAGCAGTTACTCGTCTGGATACTCCTACGAGCAGTACTTC
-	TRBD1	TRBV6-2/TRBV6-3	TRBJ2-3	CASSYGTGSTDTQYF	TGTGCCAGCAGTTACGGGACAGGGAGCACAGATACGCAGTATTTT
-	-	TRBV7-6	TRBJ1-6	CASSPRQASSYNSPLHF	TGTGCCAGCAGCCCTAGACAGGCAAGCTCCTATAATTCACCCCTCCACTTT
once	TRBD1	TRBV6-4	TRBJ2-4	CASSPGTGSKNIQYF	TGTGCCAGCAGTCCCGGGACAGGGTCCAAAAACATTCAGTACTTC
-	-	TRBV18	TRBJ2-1	CASYIRIHNEQFF	TGTGCCAGCTATATCCGAATTCACAATGAGCAGTTCTTC
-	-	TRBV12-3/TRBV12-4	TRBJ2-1	CASRTDNYNEQFF	TGTGCCAGCAGGACGGACAACTACAATGAGCAGTTCTTC
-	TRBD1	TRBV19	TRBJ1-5	CTSGGDSNQPQHF	TGTACTTCAGGGGGCGATAGCAATCAGCCCCAGCATTTT
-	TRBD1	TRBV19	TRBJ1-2	CASSLRTGTYGYTF	TGTGCCAGTAGTCTCCGGACAGGGACCTATGGCTACACCTTC
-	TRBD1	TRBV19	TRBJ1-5	CASSIGQGPGQPQHF	TGTGCCAGTAGTATCGGACAGGGTCCCGGGCAGCCCCAGCATTTT
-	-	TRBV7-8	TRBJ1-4	CASSPAGVRTNEKLFF	TGTGCCAGCAGCCCCGCAGGGGTTCGCACTAATGAAAAACTGTTTTTT
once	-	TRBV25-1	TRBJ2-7	CASSDSGTDEQYF	TGTGCCAGCAGTGATTCCGGGACTGATGAGCAGTACTTC
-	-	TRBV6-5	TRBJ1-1	CASSYRGNTEAFF	TGTGCCAGCAGTTATCGAGGGAACACTGAAGCTTTCTTT